The T cell receptor beta chain described here comes from a study of OX40 agonist ivuxolimab in advanced cancers. Across the study: In this cohort, patients received ivuxolimab, an agonistic anti-OX40 (CD134) antibody. The group had a mean age of about 60 years, ranged from about 23 to 79, and was roughly 80% male. Study-level results: The 0.1-3.0 mg/kg partial responders had among the lowest clonal expansion.

The CDR3 runs 14 residues. The ends were cut back, 2 bases at V and 0 bases at J, with 4 bases in the middle. Germline V lookup: CDR1 SGHAT, CDR2 FQNNGV. Details on this clone: No antigen is known for it.

TCRdb keeps only in-frame clones here, not all; method: immunoSEQ multiplex PCR. The sample holds over 65,000 clones; over 80% are singletons and the top ten take around 0.75%. Samples of blood were obtained at baseline, on cycle 4 day 1, and on cycle 7 day 1. The TCR sequence derives from an adult with an advanced solid tumor such as melanoma, head and neck, liver or kidney cancer. V usage is TRBV11-2 and J usage is TRBJ2-2; D gene ambiguous. This material consisted of CD4+ or CD8+ T cells sorted from blood, taken in a trial of the OX40 agonist ivuxolimab. CDR3 sequence (DNA): TGTGCCAGCAGCTTAATGCCGAACACCGGGGAGCTGTTTTTT. Translation gives CASSLMPNTGELFF.